The rows below give T cell receptor beta chains drawn from one sample of a study of control samples from healthy donors and cancer patients. Here immunoSEQ multiplex PCR was the method, and the copy in TCRdb shows in-frame clones only, minus some. The data contain tens of thousands of clones, 85% to 90% of them singletons. Material: PBMCs. The receptors derive from a woman between 55 and 75 years old with head and neck cancer. The CDR3 runs from the conserved cysteine through the conserved F or W. The D gene is left open where the match is weak. Expanded clones are given a class, and other clones once, few, many or no size at all.

D: TRBD1
size: -
J: TRBJ2-7
V: TRBV27
DNA: TGTGCCAGCAGTCCCCCACAGGGGGCCCACGAGCAGTACTTC
CDR3: CASSPPQGAHEQYF

D: -
size: once
J: TRBJ1-2
V: TRBV5-4
DNA: TGTGCCAGCAGCCTGGAACAGACTTATGGCTACACCTTC
CDR3: CASSLEQTYGYTF

D: -
size: -
J: TRBJ2-7
V: TRBV12-3/TRBV12-4
DNA: TGTGCCAGCAGTGAATCAAGCTACGAGCAGTACTTC
CDR3: CASSESSYEQYF

D: -
size: -
J: TRBJ2-1
V: TRBV6-2/TRBV6-3
DNA: TGTGCCAGCAGTTACTACCGGACGACGGGTTCCTACAATGAGCAGTTCTTC
CDR3: CASSYYRTTGSYNEQFF

D: -
size: -
J: TRBJ1-2
V: TRBV2
DNA: TGTGCCAGCAGTGATCTCGGAGATCCTTTCCCCAACGGCTACACCTTC
CDR3: CASSDLGDPFPNGYTF

D: -
size: -
J: TRBJ2-3
V: TRBV4-2
DNA: TGTGCCAGCAGCCTTAAATTTCGCGGCACAGATACGCAGTATTTT
CDR3: CASSLKFRGTDTQYF

D: TRBD1
size: -
J: TRBJ1-2
V: TRBV10-2
DNA: TGCGCCAGCAGTGCGGGACAGCTACCTTATGGCTACACCTTC
CDR3: CASSAGQLPYGYTF

D: TRBD1
size: -
J: TRBJ2-5
V: TRBV7-8
DNA: TGTGCCAGCAGCTTAGTGGGGGACAGGGCAGAGACCCAGTACTTC
CDR3: CASSLVGDRAETQYF

D: -
size: few
J: TRBJ2-5
V: TRBV10-3
DNA: TGTGCCATCAGAAAAGGACAGAAAGAGACCCAGTACTTC
CDR3: CAIRKGQKETQYF

D: TRBD1
size: -
J: TRBJ1-6
V: TRBV27
DNA: TGTGCCAGCAGTTTGCGGACAGGGGAATCACCCCTCCACTTT
CDR3: CASSLRTGESPLHF

D: -
size: -
J: TRBJ1-2
V: TRBV7-9
DNA: TGTGCCAGCAGCTTTAGGGCTCAGGTGGCATTTGGCTACACCTTC
CDR3: CASSFRAQVAFGYTF

D: TRBD2
size: -
J: TRBJ2-7
V: TRBV27
DNA: TGTGCCAGCAGACGACTAGCGGGAGACCCCTACGAGCAGTACTTC
CDR3: CASRRLAGDPYEQYF

D: -
size: -
J: TRBJ1-2
V: TRBV15
DNA: TGTGCCACCAGCAGTCGGAGTGGCAGCCTTTACTATGGCTACACCTTC
CDR3: CATSSRSGSLYYGYTF

D: TRBD2
size: -
J: TRBJ2-1
V: TRBV24-1
DNA: TGTGCCACCAGTGATCCACTTAGCGGGAAGAACCCCAATGAGCAGTTCTTC
CDR3: CATSDPLSGKNPNEQFF

D: -
size: -
J: TRBJ2-7
V: TRBV3-1/TRBV3-2
DNA: TGTGCCAGCGCCCGCCGCACAGGCGGGGGCCTGGGCTACGAGCAGTACTTC
CDR3: CASARRTGGGLGYEQYF

D: TRBD1
size: -
J: TRBJ2-2
V: TRBV27
DNA: TGTGCCAGCAGTTGGACAGGGGCGAACACCGGGGAGCTGTTTTTT
CDR3: CASSWTGANTGELFF

D: -
size: -
J: TRBJ1-1
V: TRBV7-2
DNA: TGTGCCAGCAGCCCCGGGAATGCGGGCAACGCTGAAGCTTTCTTT
CDR3: CASSPGNAGNAEAFF